What follows are 24 T cell receptor beta chains derived from one specimen sequenced in a study of OX40 agonist ivuxolimab in advanced cancers. Library construction relied on the immunoSEQ multiplex PCR assay. The table was pulled from immuneACCESS by TCRdb, which kept in-frame rearrangements only. Such tables lose some clones; where checked, under half of the loss comes from unresolved V genes, and the rest has no known cause. This sample has tens of thousands of clones in its table, and roughly 87% of those were observed once. About 1.3% of the sample belongs to the ten largest clones. This sample comprised CD4+ or CD8+ T cells sorted from blood, obtained in a trial of the OX40 agonist ivuxolimab. The origin of the receptors is an adult with an advanced solid tumor such as melanoma, head and neck, liver or kidney cancer.

The table lists this clone with a few counts. The DNA is omitted, as the CDR3 cannot be located on it reliably, and the CDR3 follows TCRdb's listing. The chain recombines TRBV19 with TRBJ1-5. The germline V gene has CDR1 LNHDA and CDR2 SQIVND (reference sequence). 15 amino acids form the CDR3, both terminal residues included. CDR3 protein: CATTPSDANNQPQHF.

This clone was counted once. V is TRBV5-1 and J is TRBJ1-4; D not certain. Germline V gene lookup returns CDR1 SGHRS and CDR2 YFSETQ. This CDR3 has 13 amino acids. V shed 0 bases and J shed 4 bases, with 4 bases lying between them. The CDR3 loop reads CASSLEINEKLFF. The CDR3 DNA sequence: TGCGCCAGCAGCTTGGAAATTAATGAAAAACTGTTTTTT.

This chain links TRBV11-2 with TRBJ1-1; 7 bases are shared with TRBD1. The germline V gene encodes CDR1 SGHAT and CDR2 FQNNGV. The trim removed 5 bases at V and 5 bases at J, leaving 14 bases unmatched. The CDR3 consists of 16 residues. The CDR3 DNA is TGTGCCAGCAGCGTGGGACAGCTGCGTTCGCGGACTGAAGCTTTCTTT. Residues: CASSVGQLRSRTEAFF.

The chain couples TRBV7-6 to TRBJ1-1; maybe TRBD1 (5 bases). The CDR3 is made up of 13 amino acids. Germline lookup yields CDR1 SGHVS and CDR2 FNYEAQ. The V gene lost 5 bases and the J gene lost 8 bases, with 15 bases spanning the gap. This chain's CDR3 is CASSPDGNREAFF. CDR3 DNA sequence: TGTGCCAGCAGCCCGGACGGGAACAGGGAAGCTTTCTTT.

The gene calls are TRBV30 and TRBJ2-7; no reliable D call. Looked up from germline, CDR1 is GTSNPN and CDR2 is SVGIG (reference sequence). The V gene lost 5 bases and the J gene lost 1 base, with 12 bases spanning the gap. The CDR3 is made up of 13 amino acids. The DNA of the CDR3 is TGTGCCTGGGGATCCCAGGAGTCCTACGAGCAGTACTTC. Its translation is CAWGSQESYEQYF.

This clone turned up a few times. This chain connects TRBV2 to TRBJ2-5, with D unresolved. This CDR3 has 13 residues. Germline CDR1 reads SNHLY; CDR2 reads FYNNEI. V dropped 4 bases and J dropped 0 bases, with 6 bases sitting between them. CDR3 sequence (DNA): TGTGCCAGCAGTGTGCAGCACCAAGAGACCCAGTACTTC. Encoded protein: CASSVQHQETQYF. Together with reference TRBV2 and TRBJ2-5, the CDR3 gives the full variable domain: EPEVTQTPSHQVTQMGQEVILRCVPISNHLYFYWYRQILGQKVEFLVSFYNNEISEKSEIFDDQFSVERPDGSNFTLKIRSTKLEDSAMYFCASSVQHQETQYFGPGTRLLVL.

This chain links TRBV14 with TRBJ1-2; D is ambiguous. This CDR3 is 14 amino acids long. Deletions cut 0 bases from V and 7 bases from J, with 12 bases between. Looked up from germline, CDR1 is SGHDN and CDR2 is FVKESK. CDR3 loop: CASSQDAGGIGYTF. CDR3 sequence (DNA): TGTGCCAGCAGCCAAGACGCCGGAGGGATTGGCTACACCTTC.

The rearrangement links TRBV10-3 to TRBJ1-1, with TRBD1 as a possible D gene (5 bases). CDR1 and CDR2 from the germline V gene are ENHRY and SYGVKD. This CDR3 contains 14 residues. V was clipped by 0 bases and J by 5 bases, with 10 bases between them. CDR3 sequence (DNA): TGTGCCATCAGTGAGTCCAACGGGGGGACTGAAGCTTTCTTT. Translated: CAISESNGGTEAFF.

This chain uses TRBV18 with TRBJ2-2; D gene unclear. This CDR3 is built from 16 residues. Trimming removed 2 bases at V and 1 base at J, with 11 bases between. CDR1 and CDR2 (germline): KGHSH, LQKENI. The chain's CDR3 is CASSPVGNLNTGELFF. CDR3 DNA: TGTGCCAGCTCACCAGTAGGGAATCTGAACACCGGGGAGCTGTTTTTT.

The rearrangement joins TRBV4-1 to TRBJ2-3; maybe TRBD2 (6 bases). Per germline, CDR1 MGHRA and CDR2 YSYEKL. The CDR3 covers 13 residues. Trimming removed 4 bases at V and 6 bases at J, with 11 bases between. The CDR3 loop reads CASSRDSLDTQYF. The CDR3 nucleotides read TGCGCCAGCAGCCGGGACTCCCTGGATACGCAGTATTTT.

V gene TRBV9 combines with J gene TRBJ2-5; perhaps TRBD1 as D (5 bases). The CDR3 sequence is 13 residues long. CDR1 is SGDLS and CDR2 is YYNGEE in the germline V gene. Trimming cost V 3 bases and J 7 bases, with 13 bases left between them. The CDR3 loop reads CASSGIREGTQYF. CDR3 bases: TGTGCCAGCAGCGGTATCAGGGAAGGGACCCAGTACTTC. Full variable domain (rest looked up from reference TRBV9 and TRBJ2-5): DSGVTQTPKHLITATGQRVTLRCSPRSGDLSVYWYQQSLDQGLQFLIQYYNGEERAKGNILERFSAQQFPDLHSELNLSSLELGDSALYFCASSGIREGTQYFGPGTRLLVL.

The chain is built from TRBV6-6 and TRBJ1-5; weak D call: TRBD1 (6 bases). CDR3 length: 15 amino acids. Germline V gene lookup returns CDR1 MNHNY and CDR2 SVGAGI (reference sequence). Deletions cut 0 bases from V and 7 bases from J, with 13 bases between. The CDR3 spells CASSYSRAGAQPQHF. The CDR3 coding sequence is TGTGCCAGCAGTTACTCGAGGGCAGGGGCCCAGCCCCAGCATTTT.

The rearrangement joins TRBV10-3 to TRBJ2-7, with D possibly being TRBD1 or TRBD2 (5 bases each). The CDR3 covers 13 residues. The V and J ends lost 2 bases and 3 bases respectively, with 8 bases between them. Germline CDR1 is ENHRY and CDR2 is SYGVKD. CDR3 in amino acids: CAISERDDYEQYF. CDR3 nucleotides: TGTGCCATCAGTGAGCGGGACGACTACGAGCAGTACTTC.

This clone has a single count. The rearrangement uses TRBV10-1 and TRBJ2-7; weak D call: TRBD1 (5 bases). The V end lost 4 bases, the J end lost 0 bases, and 13 bases lay between the germline ends. The CDR3 consists of 15 residues. Germline V lookup: CDR1 WNHNN, CDR2 SYGVQD (reference sequence). The CDR3 reads CASSGGQLNSYEQYF. CDR3 nucleotides: TGCGCCAGCAGTGGGGGCCAGTTGAACTCCTACGAGCAGTACTTC.

This chain links TRBV11-1 with TRBJ2-5; TRBD1 aligns across 8 bases. V shed 5 bases, J shed 2 bases, and the junction held 7 bases outside the gene matches. The CDR3 length is 15 residues. Germline V lookup: CDR1 SGHAT, CDR2 FQDESV (reference sequence). This chain's CDR3 is CASSPRDRLQETQYF. CDR3 sequence (DNA): TGTGCCAGCAGCCCCCGGGACAGGCTTCAAGAGACCCAGTACTTC.

The rearrangement joins TRBV7-3 to TRBJ2-2, with 8 bases matching TRBD1. Germline V CDR1 and CDR2: SGHTA, FQGTGA. CDR3 length equals 14 residues. Germline trimming cut 6 bases from V and 4 bases from J; bases unmatched to any gene: 4. The CDR3 here is CASRPTGVTGELFF. The CDR3 nucleotides are TGTGCCAGCAGGCCGACAGGGGTCACCGGGGAGCTGTTTTTT. Complete variable domain (other parts from reference TRBV7-3 and TRBJ2-2): GAGVSQTPSNKVTEKGKYVELRCDPISGHTALYWYRQSLGQGPEFLIYFQGTGAADDSGLPNDRFFAVRPEGSVSTLKIQRTERGDSAVYLCASRPTGVTGELFFGEGSRLTVL.

The chain recombines TRBV5-5 with TRBJ1-2; the D is unclear. Germline V gene lookup returns CDR1 SGHKS and CDR2 YYEKEE (reference sequence). The CDR3 extends over 13 amino acids. The ends were cut back, 2 bases at V and 8 bases at J, with 13 bases in the middle. The CDR3 reads CASSLDRHRGYTF. In DNA form, the CDR3 reads TGTGCCAGCAGCTTAGATCGACATAGGGGCTACACCTTC.

A few counts support this clone. The genes are TRBV6-1 and TRBJ2-5; TRBD2 aligns across 16 bases. Germline CDR1 reads MNHNS; CDR2 reads SASEGT. The CDR3 totals 19 residues. V was clipped by 0 bases and J by 2 bases; unmatched bases: 6. The CDR3 DNA sequence: TGTGCCAGCAGTGAAGCCGGGACTAGCGGGGGGGCTCCGCAAGAGACCCAGTACTTC. Protein sequence: CASSEAGTSGGAPQETQYF.

The CDR3 loop is CASSGGLAGGADTQYF. In DNA, the CDR3 is TGCGCCAGCAGCGGAGGACTAGCGGGGGGCGCAGATACGCAGTATTTT. The J gene is TRBJ2-3, the V gene TRBV5-1, with TRBD2 matching 14 bases. The CDR3 totals 16 residues. CDR1 and CDR2 from the germline V gene are SGHRS and YFSETQ. The V gene end was trimmed by 4 bases and the J gene end by 4 bases; junction bases not matched to a gene: 5.

This clone was detected only once. V and J are TRBV11-2 and TRBJ2-2; D is ambiguous. CDR1 SGHAT and CDR2 FQNNGV come from the germline V gene. This CDR3 has 16 amino acids. Trimming shortened V by 5 bases and J by 1 base, and 14 bases separated the two germline ends. The DNA for the CDR3 is TGTGCCAGCAGCGTAGGTGCGACACTGAACACCGGGGAGCTGTTTTTT. The encoded protein is CASSVGATLNTGELFF. The whole variable domain, remainder taken from reference TRBV11-2 and TRBJ2-2, is EAGVAQSPRYKIIEKRQSVAFWCNPISGHATLYWYQQILGQGPKLLIQFQNNGVVDDSQLPKDRFSAERLKGVDSTLKIQPAKLEDSAVYLCASSVGATLNTGELFFGEGSRLTVL.

This chain connects TRBV6-5 to TRBJ2-3, with D tentatively TRBD1 (6 bases). V dropped 6 bases and J dropped 7 bases, with 8 bases sitting between them. CDR1 and CDR2 from the germline V gene are MNHEY and SVGAGI. This CDR3 has 11 residues. The CDR3 here is CASSRGYTQYF. CDR3 in DNA: TGTGCCAGCAGCAGGGGATATACGCAGTATTTT.

The CDR3 coding sequence is TGTGCCAGCAGCGGACTAGCGGGGGACAATGAGCAGTTCTTC. This translates into CASSGLAGDNEQFF. The chain has TRBV7-2 and TRBJ2-1, with 13 bases matching TRBD2. There are 14 residues in the CDR3. Germline V gene lookup returns CDR1 SGHTA and CDR2 FQGNSA. V gave up 5 bases and J gave up 5 bases; unmatched junction bases: 0.

This clone was seen only a few times. The DNA for the CDR3 is TGCGCCAGCAGCCAAGACGATCGCGGCAGGCAAGAGACCCAGTACTTC. Protein product: CASSQDDRGRQETQYF. The chain links TRBV4-1 to TRBJ2-5, with unresolved D. The V and J ends lost 0 bases and 2 bases respectively, with 13 bases between them. The CDR3 spans 16 residues. Germline V gene data show CDR1 as MGHRA and CDR2 as YSYEKL.

The chain couples TRBV10-3 to TRBJ2-3; 9 bases are shared with TRBD2. The germline V gene encodes CDR1 ENHRY and CDR2 SYGVKD. Trimming cost V 3 bases and J 3 bases; bases outside gene matches: 7. This CDR3 region has 16 residues. The CDR3 DNA follows: TGTGCCATCAGTGATTTGGGCGGGGGGGCGACAGATACGCAGTATTTT. As protein: CAISDLGGGATDTQYF.